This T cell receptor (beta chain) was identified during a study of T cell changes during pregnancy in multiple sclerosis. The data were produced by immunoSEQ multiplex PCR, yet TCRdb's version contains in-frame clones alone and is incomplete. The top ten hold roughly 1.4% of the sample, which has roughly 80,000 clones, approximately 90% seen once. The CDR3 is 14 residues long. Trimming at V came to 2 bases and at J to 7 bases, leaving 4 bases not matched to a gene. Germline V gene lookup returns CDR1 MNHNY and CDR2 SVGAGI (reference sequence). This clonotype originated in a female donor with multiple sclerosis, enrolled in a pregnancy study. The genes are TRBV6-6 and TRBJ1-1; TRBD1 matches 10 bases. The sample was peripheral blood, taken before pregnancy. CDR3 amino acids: CASSYGGTGDEAFF. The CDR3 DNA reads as TGTGCCAGCAGTTACGGTGGGACAGGGGATGAAGCTTTCTTT.